This T cell receptor (beta chain) derives from a study of early T cells in non-severe SARS-CoV-2 infection. V was pared by 0 bases and J by 5 bases, with 10 bases of the junction left unmatched. This CDR3 is built from 16 residues. Per the germline V gene, CDR1 is DFQATT and CDR2 is SNEGSKA (reference sequence). This clonotype was observed many times. Via MiXCR, TCRdb re-called the 5' RACE reads, giving one row per CDR3 protein. The repertoire includes fewer than 30,000 distinct CDR3 sequences, 4.4% of them detected once, and 5.6% sits in the top ten. The J gene is TRBJ2-5, the V gene TRBV20-1; the match to TRBD1 covers 9 bases. This TCR was recovered from an adult who was a healthcare worker with PCR-confirmed SARS-CoV-2 infection or an uninfected control (not recorded which). Input material: whole blood. For the CDR3, the DNA is TGCAGTGCTAGAGATAAGGGAACAGGGGGCAGGGAGACCCAGTACTTC. This codes for CSARDKGTGGRETQYF.